Following are 18 T cell receptor beta chains from one sample sequenced in a study of cytomegalovirus exposure and HLA in healthy donors. PCR used 60 Vbeta primers and 13 Jbeta primers. Clones were read by immunoSEQ multiplex PCR, and TCRdb kept only the in-frame ones, dropping some. The profile shows some 200,000 clones, 75% to 90% of them singletons. Sequencing was performed on PBMCs. The source is a man aged 35-49 years in good health and CMV-seropositive.

The gene calls are TRBV7-9 and TRBJ1-4; perhaps TRBD1 as D (5 bases). Trimming removed 4 bases from V and 8 bases from J, with 17 bases in between. Germline V gene lookup returns CDR1 SEHNR and CDR2 FQNEAQ (reference sequence). The CDR3 has 15 amino acids. Here the CDR3 DNA reads TGTGCCAGCAGCTCAGAGGCAGGGTGGGAAGAAAAACTGTTTTTT. It is translated as CASSSEAGWEEKLFF. The entire variable domain, with the rest obtained from reference TRBV7-9 and TRBJ1-4, is as follows: DTGVSQNPRHKITKRGQNVTFRCDPISEHNRLYWYRQTLGQGPEFLTYFQNEAQLEKSRLLSDRFSAERPKGSFSTLEIQRTEQGDSAMYLCASSSEAGWEEKLFFGSGTQLSVL.

The rearrangement joins TRBV2 to TRBJ2-3; tentatively, D is TRBD1 (6 bases). This CDR3 is built from 16 residues. Trimming shortened V by 3 bases and J by 0 bases, and 13 bases separated the two germline ends. Germline CDR1 and CDR2: SNHLY and FYNNEI. The DNA for the CDR3 is TGTGCCAGCAGTGATGGTCTGGGGGCAAGCACAGATACGCAGTATTTT. As protein: CASSDGLGASTDTQYF.

The chain carries TRBV29-1 and TRBJ2-5, with 8 bases fitting TRBD1. This CDR3 is built from 14 residues. Unmatched junction bases numbered 11, after V lost 6 bases and J lost 5 bases. The germline CDR1 and CDR2 sequences are SQVTM and ANQGSEA. The CDR3 protein is CSVETGEVWETQYF. CDR3 DNA sequence: TGCAGCGTGGAGACAGGGGAAGTGTGGGAGACCCAGTACTTC. Combining the CDR3 with reference TRBV29-1 and TRBJ2-5 gives the whole variable domain SAVISQKPSRDICQRGTSLTIQCQVDSQVTMMFWYRQQPGQSLTLIATANQGSEATYESGFVIDKFPISRPNLTFSTLTVSNMSPEDSSIYLCSVETGEVWETQYFGPGTRLLVL.

This chain connects TRBV5-1 to TRBJ2-2, with D possibly matching TRBD1 (6 bases). Trimming took 0 bases from V and 6 from J, leaving 9 bases between them. The CDR3 is made up of 14 amino acids. Germline V lookup: CDR1 SGHRS, CDR2 YFSETQ. The CDR3 sequence: CASSLVAGAGELFF. The CDR3, as DNA: TGCGCCAGCAGCTTGGTGGCAGGGGCCGGGGAGCTGTTTTTT.

V is TRBV30 and J is TRBJ2-3; D unresolved. This CDR3 is built from 14 residues. V lost 3 bases and J lost 5, with 15 bases in between. The germline gives CDR1 GTSNPN, CDR2 SVGIG (reference sequence). The CDR3 reads CAWSGDQIRDTQYF. CDR3 coding DNA: TGTGCCTGGAGCGGAGACCAGATCAGAGATACGCAGTATTTT.

The genes are TRBV2 and TRBJ2-7; D is perhaps TRBD2 (5 bases). The CDR3 has 15 amino acids. Germline loops: CDR1 SNHLY, CDR2 FYNNEI. V was shortened by 3 bases and J by 0 bases, with 12 bases between the two germline ends. The CDR3: CASSEGSRVSYEQYF. The CDR3 DNA reads TGTGCCAGCAGTGAGGGGAGCCGAGTCTCCTACGAGCAGTACTTC. Full variable domain (outside the CDR3, taken from reference TRBV2 and TRBJ2-7): EPEVTQTPSHQVTQMGQEVILRCVPISNHLYFYWYRQILGQKVEFLVSFYNNEISEKSEIFDDQFSVERPDGSNFTLKIRSTKLEDSAMYFCASSEGSRVSYEQYFGPGTRLTVT.

This sequence joins TRBV27 and TRBJ2-2; 14 bases are shared with TRBD2. The CDR3 runs to 17 residues. V was pared by 4 bases and J by 4 bases, with 5 bases of the junction left unmatched. Germline CDR1 is MNHEY and CDR2 is SMNVEV (reference sequence). This CDR3 reads CASSWGLAGVLTGELFF. CDR3 DNA sequence: TGTGCCAGCAGTTGGGGACTAGCGGGGGTTCTCACCGGGGAGCTGTTTTTT.

The chain employs TRBV27 and TRBJ1-6; 7 positions match TRBD1. Germline V CDR1 and CDR2: MNHEY, SMNVEV (reference sequence). Trimming removed 3 bases from V and 7 bases from J; junction bases left unmatched: 3. The CDR3 runs 14 residues. CDR3 protein: CASSFGTANSPLHF. CDR3 coding DNA: TGTGCCAGCAGTTTTGGGACAGCGAATTCACCCCTCCACTTT.

The chain joins TRBV30 to TRBJ2-7, with 7 bases matching TRBD1. Germline CDR1 GTSNPN, CDR2 SVGIG (reference sequence). The CDR3 consists of 14 residues. V trimming: 0 bases; J trimming: 6 bases; junction bases outside the gene matches: 8. In DNA, the CDR3 is TGTGCCTGGAGTGTAGGGGGCTGGCAGTCCGAGCAGTACTTC. It translates to CAWSVGGWQSEQYF.

The sample holds a few counts of this clone. The gene calls are TRBV7-9 and TRBJ2-3; a possible D gene is TRBD2 (5 bases). V was pared by 4 bases and J by 4 bases, with 9 bases between. The CDR3 covers 13 residues. CDR1 and CDR2 (germline): SEHNR, FQNEAQ (reference sequence). DNA for the CDR3: TGTGCCAGCAGCTACGAGGGCCCAGATACGCAGTATTTT. This translates into CASSYEGPDTQYF. Based on the CDR3 plus reference TRBV7-9 and TRBJ2-3, the full variable domain is DTGVSQNPRHKITKRGQNVTFRCDPISEHNRLYWYRQTLGQGPEFLTYFQNEAQLEKSRLLSDRFSAERPKGSFSTLEIQRTEQGDSAMYLCASSYEGPDTQYFGPGTRLTVL.

V is TRBV5-6 and J is TRBJ2-7, with D uncertain. CDR1 SGHDT and CDR2 YYEEEE come from the germline V gene. The CDR3 sequence is 12 residues long. V was cut by 2 bases and J by 7 bases, with 10 bases left in between. The CDR3 protein is CASSFGVGEQYF. The CDR3 DNA reads as TGTGCCAGCAGCTTTGGAGTTGGTGAGCAGTACTTC.

This clone has only one observation. The chain employs TRBV2 and TRBJ1-3, with TRBD1 as a possible D gene (5 bases). Trimming removed 1 base at V and 0 bases at J, with 7 bases between. The CDR3 totals 15 residues. Germline CDR1 is SNHLY and CDR2 is FYNNEI. The CDR3: CASSEGGVSGNTIYF. The CDR3 DNA follows: TGTGCCAGCAGTGAAGGGGGGGTCTCTGGAAACACCATATATTTT.

The rearrangement uses TRBV14 and TRBJ2-5, with 11 bases lining up with TRBD2. Germline V gene sequence: CDR1 SGHDN, CDR2 FVKESK. This CDR3 has 15 residues. V shed 4 bases and J 5 bases; nucleotides not matched to a gene: 6. The CDR3 loop reads CASSLAGGQRETQYF. The CDR3, as DNA: TGTGCCAGCAGCCTAGCGGGGGGGCAACGGGAGACCCAGTACTTC.

There are a few counts of this clone. The chain joins TRBV27 to TRBJ1-1; D remains ambiguous. V was pared by 4 bases and J by 4 bases, with 10 bases between. The CDR3 contains 13 residues. The germline gives CDR1 MNHEY, CDR2 SMNVEV (reference sequence). The CDR3 DNA reads TGTGCCAGCAGTTCATCCGGGTTCACTGAAGCTTTCTTT. Residues: CASSSSGFTEAFF.

This chain links TRBV4-3 with TRBJ2-3, with D hard to call. The germline gives CDR1 LGHNA, CDR2 YSLEER. V lost 0 bases and J 0 bases, leaving 13 bases between the germline ends. The CDR3 runs to 17 residues. The CDR3 DNA sequence: TGCGCCAGCAGCCAAGATCCCGCGTCGTCTAGCACAGATACGCAGTATTTT. Amino acids: CASSQDPASSSTDTQYF.

CDR3 in DNA: TGTGCCAGCACCCGAGGCCAGCGGGGGGGCGAGCAGTACTTC. Translated, it gives CASTRGQRGGEQYF. This sequence joins TRBV13 and TRBJ2-5, with 10 bases matching TRBD2. The closer fit of TRBJ2-7 to the DNA end suggests the J call may be wrong. This CDR3 region has 14 residues. The germline V gene has CDR1 PRHDT and CDR2 FYEKMQ (reference sequence).

This chain links TRBV9 with TRBJ2-1, with 7 bases lining up with TRBD2. The CDR3 consists of 16 residues. J was trimmed by 6 bases and V by 3 bases; bases with no gene match: 12. The germline gives CDR1 SGDLS, CDR2 YYNGEE. This chain's CDR3 is CASSAPRSGEGNEQFF. For the CDR3, the DNA is TGTGCCAGCAGCGCACCTCGCAGCGGGGAGGGCAATGAGCAGTTCTTC.

The chain couples TRBV7-9 to TRBJ2-7, with 8 nucleotides matching TRBD1. Germline loops: CDR1 SEHNR, CDR2 FQNEAQ (reference sequence). This CDR3 has 16 residues. J was trimmed by 2 bases and V by 2 bases; bases with no gene match: 8. For the CDR3, the DNA is TGTGCCAGCAGCTTACCCCCGGGACAGGCGACCTACGAGCAGTACTTC. Its translation is CASSLPPGQATYEQYF.